The present TCR beta chain was sequenced within a study of control samples from healthy donors and cancer patients. The junction had 9 bases not matched to a gene; V was cut back by 0 bases and J by 4 bases. CDR1 is SGHRS and CDR2 is YFSETQ in the germline V gene. This CDR3 is 17 amino acids long. Sequencing used immunoSEQ multiplex PCR; TCRdb keeps in-frame clones, though not all of them. Among around 48,000 clones listed, more than 85% were seen once. The rearrangement links TRBV5-1 to TRBJ2-5; 10 bases align to TRBD2. The sequence derives from a woman between 50 and 59 years old with head and neck cancer. Input material: PBMCs. The CDR3 is CASSLAEASGRGETQYF. As DNA, the CDR3 is TGCGCCAGCAGCTTGGCCGAGGCTAGCGGGAGAGGAGAGACCCAGTACTTC.